Listed here are 16 T cell receptor beta chains from one sample, sequenced in a study of T cell responses to AZD1222 COVID-19 vaccine. TCRdb keeps only in-frame clones here, not all; method: immunoSEQ multiplex PCR. The table has roughly 150,000 clones, approximately 90% seen once. Sequenced here: peripheral blood, sampled on day 0 of AZD1222 vaccination. The receptors shown here come from an adult in good health.

This rearrangement joins TRBV28 to TRBJ1-2; TRBD1 agrees at 8 bases. Germline CDR1 and CDR2: MDHEN and SYDVKM. The CDR3 extends over 15 amino acids. Unmatched junction bases numbered 6, after V lost 4 bases and J lost 2 bases. DNA of the CDR3: TGTGCCAGCAGTTACCGGGACAGGCCCAACTATGGCTACACCTTC. Amino acids: CASSYRDRPNYGYTF.

This chain connects TRBV5-4 to TRBJ2-3; D not certain. Trimming left V 3 bases short and J 1 base short, with 9 bases between. The CDR3 consists of 14 residues. CDR1 and CDR2 from the germline V gene are SGHNT and YYREEE (reference sequence). Written as DNA, the CDR3 is TGTGCCAGCAGCTCCCAACCCGGCACAGATACGCAGTATTTT. Its translation: CASSSQPGTDTQYF.

The chain employs TRBV12-3 or TRBV12-4 and TRBJ2-4; D is perhaps TRBD1 (6 bases). The CDR3 sequence is 13 residues long. Between the trimmed V and J ends, which lost 0 bases and 8 bases, there was a span of 8 bases. CDR3 amino acids: CASSLAQGYIQYF. DNA for the CDR3: TGTGCCAGCAGTTTAGCCCAGGGGTACATTCAGTACTTC.

The chain carries TRBV5-4 and TRBJ1-1; D perhaps matches TRBD1 (6 bases). The CDR3 has 14 amino acids. Trimming left V 4 bases short and J 6 bases short, with 16 bases between. The germline gives CDR1 SGHNT, CDR2 YYREEE (reference sequence). The CDR3 region is CASSTAGGAAEAFF. The DNA of the CDR3 is TGTGCCAGCAGCACCGCCGGGGGGGCCGCTGAAGCTTTCTTT.

The V and J genes are TRBV29-1 and TRBJ2-7, with no clear D. The CDR3 loop spans 13 amino acids. Trimming stripped 4 bases from V and 2 bases from J, with 12 bases between. Looked up from germline, CDR1 is SQVTM and CDR2 is ANQGSEA. CDR3 sequence reads: CSVGPGSTYEQYF. The CDR3 DNA reads TGCAGCGTTGGTCCAGGCTCTACCTACGAGCAGTACTTC.

This clone was found once. J is TRBJ1-4 and V is TRBV4-1; D is ambiguous. The length of the CDR3 is 13 residues. The germline V gene encodes CDR1 MGHRA and CDR2 YSYEKL. The V and J ends lost 3 bases and 7 bases respectively, with 9 bases between them. The DNA for the CDR3 is TGCGCCAGCAGCCAGACCAGAGGTGAAAAACTGTTTTTT. Translation: CASSQTRGEKLFF.

The chain links TRBV28 to TRBJ1-2; D is unresolved. Germline CDR1 and CDR2: MDHEN and SYDVKM. This CDR3 spans 14 amino acids. V dropped 2 bases and J dropped 6 bases, with 13 bases sitting between them. CDR3 sequence: CASSLPRPSDGYTF. CDR3 DNA sequence: TGTGCCAGCAGTTTACCCCGCCCGTCGGATGGCTACACCTTC.

The chain links TRBV19 to TRBJ2-1; no clear D gene. This CDR3 is 13 amino acids long. From germline, CDR1 is LNHDA and CDR2 SQIVND (reference sequence). V lost 4 bases to trimming and J lost 12 bases, with 16 bases between them. The CDR3, as DNA: TGTGCCAGTAGTAACGACGTTAGGGATGGGCAGTTCTTC. It yields the protein CASSNDVRDGQFF.

The chain joins TRBV28 to TRBJ2-5; TRBD2 agrees at 11 bases. V was clipped by 4 bases and J by 3 bases; unmatched bases: 7. The CDR3 is made up of 16 amino acids. CDR1 and CDR2 (germline): MDHEN, SYDVKM. For the CDR3, the DNA is TGTGCCAGCAGTTCCCTGGGTAGCGGGAGGGAAGAGACCCAGTACTTC. Translating gives CASSSLGSGREETQYF.

The chain is built from TRBV27 and TRBJ1-6; D perhaps matches TRBD1 (6 bases). The germline V gene encodes CDR1 MNHEY and CDR2 SMNVEV (reference sequence). V lost 2 bases, J lost 5 bases, and 19 bases lay in between. The CDR3 spans 18 residues. The CDR3 spells CASSLQGTAKANNSPLHF. The CDR3 DNA follows: TGTGCCAGCAGTTTACAGGGGACCGCCAAAGCCAATAATTCACCCCTCCACTTT.

DNA for the CDR3: TGTGCCAGCAGCCAAGATCGAATAGCGGGAGGGCTAGATGAGCAGTTCTTC. It encodes CASSQDRIAGGLDEQFF. This chain joins TRBV14 and TRBJ2-1, with TRBD2 matching over 11 bases. This CDR3 has 17 residues. The trim removed 0 bases at V and 8 bases at J, leaving 9 bases unmatched. Germline V gene data show CDR1 as SGHDN and CDR2 as FVKESK.

This clone was detected once. The rearrangement uses TRBV7-2 and TRBJ1-2; D is undetermined. This CDR3 region has 16 residues. Germline V gene data show CDR1 as SGHTA and CDR2 as FQGNSA. The ends were cut back, 5 bases at V and 0 bases at J, with 16 bases in the middle. CDR3 in amino acids: CASSPPWTLANYGYTF. Written as DNA, the CDR3 is TGTGCCAGCAGCCCTCCGTGGACTCTAGCTAACTATGGCTACACCTTC.

The J gene is TRBJ2-7, the V gene TRBV19; D is perhaps TRBD2 (6 bases). V was clipped by 6 bases and J by 6 bases, with 15 bases between them. The CDR3 is 13 residues long. Per germline, CDR1 LNHDA and CDR2 SQIVND (reference sequence). This chain's CDR3 is CASSGDSLGEQYF. The CDR3 DNA is TGTGCCAGTAGCGGGGACTCTCTTGGCGAGCAGTACTTC.

The chain has TRBV5-3 and TRBJ1-2; 7 bases map to TRBD1. TRBV5-3 is given ORF status, its function remaining uncertain. CDR3 length: 13 amino acids. V lost 4 bases, J lost 4 bases, and 4 bases stayed unmatched. As DNA, the CDR3 is TGTGCCAGAAGCCCGACAGGGATCTATGGCTACACCTTC. Translated, it gives CARSPTGIYGYTF.

The chain uses TRBV5-1 and TRBJ1-2, with TRBD1 identical over 7 bases. The CDR3 extends over 15 amino acids. CDR1 is SGHRS, CDR2 YFSETQ, per germline. Trimming removed 4 bases from V and 2 bases from J; junction bases left unmatched: 8. Here the CDR3 reads CASSPRTGSNYGYTF. The DNA of the CDR3 is TGCGCCAGCAGCCCCCGGACAGGTTCAAACTATGGCTACACCTTC.

The V call is TRBV11-2, the J call TRBJ2-1; D ambiguous. Germline V gene lookup returns CDR1 SGHAT and CDR2 FQNNGV. The CDR3 loop spans 16 amino acids. Trimming took 0 bases from V and 2 from J, leaving 11 bases between them. The CDR3 loop is CASSLEGSRTYNEQFF. DNA of the CDR3: TGTGCCAGCAGCTTAGAGGGGTCCAGAACCTACAATGAGCAGTTCTTC.